Listed below are T cell receptor beta chains from one sample, sequenced in a study of shared clonotypes between healthy human individuals. Produced via immunoSEQ multiplex PCR; TCRdb's table is partial and in-frame only. The data hold about 2 million clones, with just under 95% observed a single time. Sequenced material: naive CD8+ T cells sorted from blood. The receptors were sampled from a man aged 18 to 30 in good health. The CDR3 runs from the conserved cysteine through the conserved F or W. The D gene is left open where the match is weak. Rows give clone size only sometimes, using once, few, many, or a class for an expanded clone.

d_call	clone_size	j_call	v_call	cdr3_aa	cdr3_nt
.	.	TRBJ1-2	TRBV19	CASSIPDGLNYGYTF	TGTGCCAGTAGTATTCCGGACGGCCTGAATTATGGCTACACCTTC
TRBD1	.	TRBJ2-3	TRBV7-9	CASSSTGARADTQYF	TGTGCCAGCAGCAGCACAGGGGCTAGGGCAGATACGCAGTATTTT
.	.	TRBJ2-7	TRBV29-1	CSVEVGDSYEQYF	TGCAGCGTTGAAGTCGGAGACTCCTACGAGCAGTACTTC
.	.	TRBJ2-6	TRBV9	CASSYGGGANVLTF	TGTGCCAGCAGCTACGGGGGAGGGGCCAACGTCCTGACTTTC
.	.	TRBJ2-7	TRBV4-1	CASSQVPTVRGNYEQYF	TGCGCCAGCAGCCAAGTACCTACCGTCCGGGGGAACTACGAGCAGTACTTC
TRBD2	.	TRBJ2-7	TRBV2	CASSERGGTAEQYF	TGTGCCAGCAGTGAACGCGGGGGGACCGCCGAGCAGTACTTC
.	.	TRBJ1-2	TRBV29-1	CSVDQGGPYGYTF	TGCAGCGTTGACCAGGGAGGGCCCTATGGCTACACCTTC
.	once	TRBJ2-1	TRBV9	CASSEGGGNLYNEQFF	TGTGCCAGCAGCGAAGGGGGCGGGAACCTCTACAATGAGCAGTTCTTC
TRBD1	once	TRBJ2-7	TRBV15	CATSPTGDSYEQYF	TGTGCCACCAGCCCGACAGGGGACTCCTACGAGCAGTACTTC
.	.	TRBJ2-2	TRBV5-6	CASSLEGAGTGELFF	TGTGCCAGCAGCTTGGAAGGGGCGGGCACCGGGGAGCTGTTTTTT
TRBD1	.	TRBJ2-7	TRBV18	CASSPLWAGGSYEQYF	TGTGCCAGCTCACCACTATGGGCAGGGGGCTCCTACGAGCAGTACTTC
.	.	TRBJ2-1	TRBV30	CAWSVEGYNEQFF	TGTGCCTGGAGTGTGGAAGGCTACAATGAGCAGTTCTTC
.	.	TRBJ2-7	TRBV13	CASSTLERYEQYF	TGTGCCAGCTCGACTTTGGAAAGATACGAGCAGTACTTC
.	.	TRBJ1-4	TRBV27	CASGFKGVSGWEEKLFF	TGTGCCAGCGGATTTAAGGGGGTGTCAGGCTGGGAAGAAAAACTGTTTTTT
.	.	TRBJ2-7	TRBV18	CASSPGRESHEQYF	TGTGCCAGCTCACCCGGGAGAGAGTCCCACGAGCAGTACTTC
.	once	TRBJ2-5	TRBV14	CASSQWGSVETQYF	TGTGCCAGCAGCCAGTGGGGCTCGGTAGAGACCCAGTACTTC
TRBD2	.	TRBJ2-7	TRBV9	CASSGERLAGVPYEQYF	TGTGCCAGCAGCGGAGAGAGACTAGCGGGCGTCCCCTACGAGCAGTACTTC
TRBD1	.	TRBJ1-1	TRBV10-3	CAISEGQVLNTEAFF	TGTGCCATCAGTGAGGGACAGGTCCTGAACACTGAAGCTTTCTTT
TRBD1	.	TRBJ2-5	TRBV28	CASRDRQGEETQYF	TGTGCCAGCAGAGACCGACAGGGGGAAGAGACCCAGTACTTC
TRBD2	.	TRBJ2-3	TRBV7-9	CASSSQTSGRADTQYF	TGTGCCAGCAGCTCGCAGACTAGCGGGAGAGCAGATACGCAGTATTTT
.	.	TRBJ2-2	TRBV6-4	CASSDGAYTGELFF	TGTGCCAGCAGTGACGGGGCGTACACCGGGGAGCTGTTTTTT
.	.	TRBJ1-1	TRBV30	CAWGAGATEAFF	TGTGCCTGGGGGGCTGGGGCCACTGAAGCTTTCTTT
.	.	TRBJ1-1	TRBV7-6	CASSLWQIVNTEAFF	TGTGCCAGCAGCTTATGGCAGATAGTGAACACTGAAGCTTTCTTT
.	.	TRBJ1-6	TRBV5-1	CASSLDRANSPLHF	TGCGCCAGCAGCTTGGACAGGGCTAATTCACCCCTCCACTTT
.	.	TRBJ1-1	TRBV27	CASSWGPGGGTEAFF	TGTGCCAGCAGTTGGGGACCGGGCGGAGGGACTGAAGCTTTCTTT
TRBD1	.	TRBJ1-2	TRBV2	CARRDRDYGYTF	TGTGCCAGACGGGACAGGGACTATGGCTACACCTTC
TRBD1	.	TRBJ1-4	TRBV11-2	CASSLYGTGEEEKLFF	TGTGCCAGCAGCCTATATGGGACAGGGGAGGAAGAAAAACTGTTTTTT
TRBD1	.	TRBJ2-4	TRBV7-8	CASSLFGQDLAKNIQYF	TGTGCCAGCAGCTTATTCGGACAGGATTTAGCCAAAAACATTCAGTACTTC
TRBD2	.	TRBJ2-7	TRBV19	CASSLASGTYEQYF	TGTGCCAGTAGTCTCGCTAGCGGAACCTACGAGCAGTACTTC